One sample yielded the 26 T cell receptor beta chains listed below, sequenced in a study of OX40 agonist ivuxolimab in advanced cancers. Some clones are missing from TCRdb's copy, which holds only in-frame ones; the method was immunoSEQ multiplex PCR. The sample has about 58,000 clones, over 80% seen once. The sample here was CD4+ or CD8+ T cells sorted from blood, taken in a trial of the OX40 agonist ivuxolimab. The receptors stem from an adult with an advanced solid tumor such as melanoma, head and neck, liver or kidney cancer.

The chain carries TRBV25-1 and TRBJ2-2; 15 nucleotides agree with TRBD2. The CDR3 extends over 17 amino acids. Germline CDR1 reads MGHDK; CDR2 reads SYGVNS. Trimming cost V 8 bases and J 6 bases; bases outside gene matches: 10. The CDR3 region has the DNA TGTGCCAGCTCGATAGGACTAGCGGGAGGGGCGTCCGGGGAGCTGTTTTTT. Translation: CASSIGLAGGASGELFF.

A single count supports this clone. This rearrangement joins TRBV7-2 to TRBJ1-1; D unclear. Trimming removed 0 bases at V and 7 bases at J, with 12 bases between. Germline CDR1 SGHTA, CDR2 FQGNSA. CDR3 length: 14 residues. CDR3 loop: CASSLATITREAFF. The CDR3 DNA follows: TGTGCCAGCAGCTTAGCTACCATTACCCGTGAAGCTTTCTTT.

The rearrangement uses TRBV5-4 and TRBJ2-1, with 10 bases fitting TRBD2. Germline V gene lookup returns CDR1 SGHNT and CDR2 YYREEE (reference sequence). CDR3 length: 16 residues. V lost 2 bases and J lost 3; bases outside the gene matches: 5. CDR3 DNA: TGTGCCAGCAGCTTAGGGACTAGCGAAGACTACAATGAGCAGTTCTTC. It codes for CASSLGTSEDYNEQFF.

This clone appeared a single time. The J gene is TRBJ1-2, the V gene TRBV28; D may be TRBD1 (5 bases). CDR1 MDHEN and CDR2 SYDVKM come from the germline V gene. CDR3 length: 13 amino acids. V gave up 5 bases and J gave up 3 bases, with 10 bases separating them. The CDR3 sequence is CASSRGGDYGYTF. CDR3 coding DNA: TGTGCCAGCAGTCGTGGGGGGGACTATGGCTACACCTTC.

The chain is built from TRBV6-1 and TRBJ1-5, with no clear D. The V gene's germline CDR1 is MNHNS and CDR2 SASEGT. V was pared by 1 base and J by 3 bases, with 13 bases between. This CDR3 has 16 residues. The CDR3 sequence is CASSEVHYLNNQPQHF. The CDR3 coding sequence is TGTGCCAGCAGTGAAGTACATTACTTAAACAATCAGCCCCAGCATTTT.

The rearrangement links TRBV11-1 to TRBJ2-2; D remains unclear. V gave up 1 base and J gave up 0 bases, with 9 bases separating them. Germline loops: CDR1 SGHAT, CDR2 FQDESV (reference sequence). CDR3 length: 16 residues. The CDR3 loop is CASSLVGTTNTGELFF. In DNA form, the CDR3 reads TGTGCCAGCAGCTTAGTCGGAACAACGAACACCGGGGAGCTGTTTTTT.

The V call is TRBV19, the J call TRBJ1-1, with TRBD1 matching over 9 bases. Trimming removed 6 bases from V and 6 bases from J; junction bases left unmatched: 14. This CDR3 contains 16 residues. CDR1 LNHDA and CDR2 SQIVND come from the germline V gene (reference sequence). The CDR3 sequence is CASRIYPGQGFAEAFF. CDR3 nucleotides: TGTGCCAGTAGGATCTACCCGGGACAGGGTTTCGCTGAAGCTTTCTTT.

This CDR3 reads CASSPFRDEQFF. The CDR3 DNA sequence: TGTGCCAGCTCACCTTTCCGGGATGAGCAGTTCTTC. The rearrangement links TRBV18 to TRBJ2-1; D not certain. The CDR3 runs 12 residues. Deletions cut 3 bases from V and 8 bases from J, with 8 bases between. The germline V gene encodes CDR1 KGHSH and CDR2 LQKENI.

The chain is built from TRBV5-6 and TRBJ1-1; 8 positions match TRBD1. With 1 base clipped from V and 4 bases from J, the junction kept 3 bases outside the gene matches. Germline loops: CDR1 SGHDT, CDR2 YYEEEE. The CDR3 totals 14 residues. As DNA, the CDR3 is TGTGCCAGCAGCTTGACAGGGGGGATCACTGAAGCTTTCTTT. Its protein product is CASSLTGGITEAFF.

The rearrangement links TRBV27 to TRBJ2-7, with 10 bases lining up with TRBD2. Losses at the gene ends were 5 bases for V and 1 base for J; bases not matched to a gene: 8. CDR1 MNHEY and CDR2 SMNVEV come from the germline V gene (reference sequence). The CDR3 has 16 residues. The DNA of the CDR3 is TGTGCCAGCAGTCGCCGATGGACTAGCGGTTCCTACGAGCAGTACTTC. Its protein product is CASSRRWTSGSYEQYF.

DNA for the CDR3: TGTGCCAGCCGGTTAAGGAGAGATAGCGATGAGCAGTTCTTC. Translating gives CASRLRRDSDEQFF. The chain uses TRBV5-4 and TRBJ2-1; possible D gene TRBD2, 5 bases. The CDR3 extends over 14 amino acids. Trimming took 7 bases from V and 8 from J, leaving 19 bases between them. In germline, CDR1 is SGHNT, CDR2 YYREEE (reference sequence).

This clone was counted once. V is TRBV6-1 and J is TRBJ1-2; possibly TRBD1 for D (6 bases). The CDR3 is made up of 13 amino acids. V was pared by 5 bases and J by 7 bases, with 14 bases between. The germline V gene has CDR1 MNHNS and CDR2 SASEGT. The CDR3 region is CASSPQGIGGYTF. CDR3 sequence (DNA): TGTGCCAGCAGTCCTCAGGGGATCGGTGGCTACACCTTC.

V is TRBV27 and J is TRBJ2-1; D call uncertain. Trimming left V 6 bases short and J 4 bases short, with 4 bases between. CDR3 size: 11 residues. Germline assignment: CDR1 MNHEY and CDR2 SMNVEV (reference sequence). Here the CDR3 reads CASSTYNEQFF. CDR3 nucleotide sequence: TGTGCCAGCAGCACTTACAATGAGCAGTTCTTC.

The chain combines TRBV6-5 with TRBJ2-7; D may correspond to TRBD1 or TRBD2 (5 bases each). This CDR3 contains 12 residues. Germline CDR1 is MNHEY and CDR2 is SVGAGI. Between the trimmed V and J ends, which lost 6 bases and 4 bases, there was a span of 10 bases. The CDR3 loop reads CASRGVQYEQYF. Here the CDR3 DNA reads TGTGCCAGCAGGGGGGTCCAATACGAGCAGTACTTC.

V and J are TRBV6-5 and TRBJ1-1, with 8 nucleotides matching TRBD1. CDR1 MNHEY and CDR2 SVGAGI come from the germline V gene. J gave up 12 bases and V 5 bases, and 8 bases lay outside the gene matches. This CDR3 comprises 12 residues. CDR3 in DNA: TGTGCCAGCAGTACGTGGACAGGGTCGACTTTCTTT. Translating gives CASSTWTGSTFF.

The genes are TRBV2 and TRBJ2-1; D call uncertain. Trimming left V 7 bases short and J 2 bases short, with 6 bases between. Germline V gene sequence: CDR1 SNHLY, CDR2 FYNNEI. The CDR3 is 12 amino acids. DNA of the CDR3: TGTGCCAGCAAAGACACCTACAATGAGCAGTTCTTC. This translates into CASKDTYNEQFF.

This rearrangement joins TRBV15 to TRBJ2-3; 9 bases are a match to TRBD1. V lost 3 bases and J lost 2; bases outside the gene matches: 9. Germline V gene sequence: CDR1 LNHNV, CDR2 YYDKDF (reference sequence). The CDR3 is 17 residues long. The CDR3 region is CATSSEGQGYFTDTQYF. In nucleotides, the CDR3 is TGTGCCACCAGCAGTGAGGGACAGGGCTATTTCACAGATACGCAGTATTTT.

This chain joins TRBV5-5 and TRBJ1-2, with 9 bases aligning to TRBD1. Germline lookup yields CDR1 SGHKS and CDR2 YYEKEE (reference sequence). The CDR3 is made up of 15 amino acids. Trimming took 4 bases from V and 2 from J; bases not matched to a gene: 6. The CDR3 nucleotides read TGTGCCAGCAGCAAGGGGACAGGGCCCAACTATGGCTACACCTTC. It encodes CASSKGTGPNYGYTF.

This clone was detected only once. This chain uses TRBV6-1 with TRBJ2-3, with D hard to call. Germline V CDR1 and CDR2: MNHNS, SASEGT. There are 15 residues in the CDR3. V was trimmed by 5 bases and J by 6 bases, leaving 18 bases between them. The CDR3 sequence is CASSLSPQAVDTQYF. CDR3 nucleotides: TGTGCCAGCAGTTTGTCACCCCAGGCGGTCGATACGCAGTATTTT.

This clone came up a few times. The V and J genes are TRBV5-1 and TRBJ2-3; 9 nucleotides align to TRBD2. Trimming at V came to 4 bases and at J to 1 base, leaving 7 bases not matched to a gene. The CDR3 runs to 16 residues. Germline CDR1 is SGHRS and CDR2 is YFSETQ. CDR3 residues: CASSGRGGYGTDTQYF. The CDR3, as DNA: TGCGCCAGCAGCGGGCGGGGGGGATACGGCACAGATACGCAGTATTTT. Variable domain in full (rest from reference TRBV5-1 and TRBJ2-3): KAGVTQTPRYLIKTRGQQVTLSCSPISGHRSVSWYQQTPGQGLQFLFEYFSETQRNKGNFPGRFSGRQFSNSRSEMNVSTLELGDSALYLCASSGRGGYGTDTQYFGPGTRLTVL.

V is TRBV29-1 and J is TRBJ2-3; no definite D call. Trimming left V 5 bases short and J 5 bases short, with 11 bases between. Germline CDR1 SQVTM, CDR2 ANQGSEA. The CDR3 totals 12 residues. CDR3 protein: CSVSRAIDTQYF. CDR3 bases: TGCAGCGTTAGCCGGGCTATAGATACGCAGTATTTT.

J is TRBJ2-7 and V is TRBV10-3, with D perhaps given as TRBD1 or TRBD2 (5 bases each). The V and J ends lost 2 bases and 6 bases respectively, with 8 bases between them. This CDR3 spans 12 amino acids. CDR1 and CDR2 (germline): ENHRY, SYGVKD. The chain's CDR3 is CAISEPGTEQYF. The CDR3, as DNA: TGTGCCATCAGTGAGCCAGGGACCGAGCAGTACTTC.

The gene calls are TRBV6-1 and TRBJ1-2; D gene unclear. The germline V and J ends were trimmed by 0 bases and 1 base, with 6 bases remaining between them. CDR1 and CDR2 (germline): MNHNS, SASEGT. The CDR3 loop spans 14 amino acids. The CDR3 region is CASSEAGSNYGYTF. DNA for the CDR3: TGTGCCAGCAGTGAAGCAGGGAGTAACTATGGCTACACCTTC.

The chain is built from TRBV18 and TRBJ2-5; 10 bases fit TRBD1. The ends lost 6 bases at V and 5 bases at J; junction bases unmatched: 3. Germline V CDR1 and CDR2: KGHSH, LQKENI. This CDR3 is built from 13 residues. The chain's CDR3 is CASSGQGQETQYF. CDR3 in DNA: TGTGCCAGCTCGGGACAGGGGCAGGAGACCCAGTACTTC.

The V call is TRBV9, the J call TRBJ2-2; D may be TRBD1 or TRBD2 (5 bases each). V lost 2 bases and J lost 6, with 8 bases in between. The CDR3 covers 13 residues. CDR1 and CDR2 (germline): SGDLS, YYNGEE. The CDR3 loop reads CASSVGPAGELFF. CDR3 DNA: TGTGCCAGCAGCGTGGGACCCGCCGGGGAGCTGTTTTTT.

The V call is TRBV5-4, the J call TRBJ2-1, with TRBD2 matching 8 bases. Germline V gene lookup returns CDR1 SGHNT and CDR2 YYREEE (reference sequence). The CDR3 spans 15 residues. The junction had 2 bases not matched to a gene; V was cut back by 0 bases and J by 3 bases. For the CDR3, the DNA is TGTGCCAGCAGCTTGGGAAGCGGGGGCTACAATGAGCAGTTCTTC. It encodes CASSLGSGGYNEQFF.